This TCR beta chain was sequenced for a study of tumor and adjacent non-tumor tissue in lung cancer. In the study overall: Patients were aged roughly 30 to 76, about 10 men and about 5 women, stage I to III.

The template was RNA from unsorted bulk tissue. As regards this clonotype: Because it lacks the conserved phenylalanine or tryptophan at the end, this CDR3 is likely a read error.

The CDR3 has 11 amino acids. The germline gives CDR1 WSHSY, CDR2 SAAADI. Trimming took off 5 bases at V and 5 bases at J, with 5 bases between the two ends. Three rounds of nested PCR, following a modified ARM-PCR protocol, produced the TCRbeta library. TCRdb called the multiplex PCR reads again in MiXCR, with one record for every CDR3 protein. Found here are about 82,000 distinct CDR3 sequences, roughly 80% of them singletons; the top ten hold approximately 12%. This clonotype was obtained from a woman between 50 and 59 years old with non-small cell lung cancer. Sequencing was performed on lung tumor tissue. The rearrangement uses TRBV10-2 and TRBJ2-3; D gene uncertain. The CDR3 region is CASSSVDTQYS. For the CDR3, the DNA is TGCGCCAGCAGTAGCGTAGATACGCAGTATTCT.